This TCR beta chain was identified during a study of shared clonotypes between healthy human individuals. Whole-study findings and limits: Unshared clonotypes carried lower generation probabilities than those common to all four donors. Naive subsets generally exceeded memory subsets in estimated richness.

Germline V gene data show CDR1 as MNHEY and CDR2 as SMNVEV (reference sequence). The CDR3 has 15 amino acids. Trimming at V came to 6 bases and at J to 6 bases, leaving 11 bases not matched to a gene. Of note for this clone: Its specificity is unknown.

Assay execution took place at the deep level. Clones were read by immunoSEQ multiplex PCR, and TCRdb kept only the in-frame ones, dropping some. The table shows a few million clones, with 92% occurring only once. This chain links TRBV27 with TRBJ2-1; 7 bases agree with TRBD1. The source of this sequence is a man aged 18-30 years in good health. Some clones in this sample may be carry-over from other donors' samples. The sequencing input was naive CD4+ T cells from PBMCs. As to subset: CD45RA+ positively selected. The chain's CDR3 is CASRLQGVMVNEQFF. The DNA of the CDR3 is TGTGCCAGCAGACTCCAGGGGGTCATGGTCAATGAGCAGTTCTTC.